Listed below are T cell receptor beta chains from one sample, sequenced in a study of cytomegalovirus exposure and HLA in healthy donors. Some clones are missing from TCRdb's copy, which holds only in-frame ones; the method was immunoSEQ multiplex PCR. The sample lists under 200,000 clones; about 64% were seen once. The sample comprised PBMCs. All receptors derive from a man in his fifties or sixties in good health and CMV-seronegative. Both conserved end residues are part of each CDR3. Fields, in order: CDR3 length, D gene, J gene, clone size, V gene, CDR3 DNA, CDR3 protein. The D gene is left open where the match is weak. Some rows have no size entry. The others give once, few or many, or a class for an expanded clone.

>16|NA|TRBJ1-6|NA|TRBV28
TGTGCCAGCAGTTCCGGACTGAGGTCGTATAATTCACCCCTCCACTTT
CASSSGLRSYNSPLHF
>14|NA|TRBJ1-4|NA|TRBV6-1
TGTGCCAGCACCCGGGACACCTCCACTGAAAAACTGTTTTTT
CASTRDTSTEKLFF
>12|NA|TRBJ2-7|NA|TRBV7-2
TGTGCCAGCAGCTCCTTTTCGGGAGAGCAGTACTTC
CASSSFSGEQYF
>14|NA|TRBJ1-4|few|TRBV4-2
TGTGCCAGCAGCCTCCGACAGGTTGATGAAAAACTGTTTTTT
CASSLRQVDEKLFF
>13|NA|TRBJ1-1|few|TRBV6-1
TGTGCCAGCAGTGAGGCCCACCGGGTTGAAGCTTTCTTT
CASSEAHRVEAFF
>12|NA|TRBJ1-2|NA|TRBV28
TGTGCCAGCGCCCAACAGGGAAATGGCTACACCTTC
CASAQQGNGYTF
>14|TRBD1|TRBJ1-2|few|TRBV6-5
TGTGCCAGCAGTTCTTTACAGGGGTACTATGGCTACACCTTC
CASSSLQGYYGYTF
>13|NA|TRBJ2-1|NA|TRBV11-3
TGTGCCAGCAGCCTAGAGAGTGCCCATGAGCAGTTCTTC
CASSLESAHEQFF
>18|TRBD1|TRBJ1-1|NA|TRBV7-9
TGTGCCAGCAGCCCCCCTGACGGCCATTCGGACAGGGTGGTGGTAACTTTCTTT
CASSPPDGHSDRVVVTFF
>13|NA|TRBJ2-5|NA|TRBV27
TGTGCCAGCAGTTCACAGCTTCAAGAGACCCAGTACTTC
CASSSQLQETQYF
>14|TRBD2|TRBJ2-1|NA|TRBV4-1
TGCGCCAGCAGCCAAGCGGGGGGGTACAATGAGCAGTTCTTC
CASSQAGGYNEQFF
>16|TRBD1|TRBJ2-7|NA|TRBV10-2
TGCGCCAGCAGTGAGCCCCTAGGGACAGCGGCCGGCGAGCAGTACTTC
CASSEPLGTAAGEQYF
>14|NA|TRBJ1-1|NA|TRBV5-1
TGCGCCAGCAGCTCAACACAGGGCTCCACTGAAGCTTTCTTT
CASSSTQGSTEAFF
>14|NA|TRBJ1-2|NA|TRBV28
TGTGCCAGCAGTTGGGCAGGGCCTAACTATGGCTACACCTTC
CASSWAGPNYGYTF
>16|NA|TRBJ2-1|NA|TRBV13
TGTGCCAGCAGCTTAGGCCGCGCCTACCGCCACAATGAGCAGTTCTTC
CASSLGRAYRHNEQFF
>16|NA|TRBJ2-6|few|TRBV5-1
TGCGCCAGCAGCTTGGTCGCGGCCTCTGGGGCCAACGTCCTGACTTTC
CASSLVAASGANVLTF
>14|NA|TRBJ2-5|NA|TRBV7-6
TGTGCCAGCAGCTCCGGGTTCAGGGAGGTGACCCAGTACTTC
CASSSGFREVTQYF
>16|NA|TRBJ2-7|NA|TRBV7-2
TGTGCCAGCAGCCCAAGGGTTGGGGCACTCTCCTACGAGCAGTACTTC
CASSPRVGALSYEQYF
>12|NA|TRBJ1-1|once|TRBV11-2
TGTGCCAGCAGCAGAACAGGGTCAGAAGCTTTCTTT
CASSRTGSEAFF
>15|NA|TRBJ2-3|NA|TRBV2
TGTGCCAGCAGGCGACAGAATCCTAGCACAGATACGCAGTATTTT
CASRRQNPSTDTQYF
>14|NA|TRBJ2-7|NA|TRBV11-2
TGTGCCAGCAGCTTAGCCAGAAAACCCTACGAGCAGTACTTC
CASSLARKPYEQYF
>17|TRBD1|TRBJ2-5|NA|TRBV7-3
TGTGCCAGCAGCGAAGGGCAGGACAGGGGGTCGGAAGAGACCCAGTACTTC
CASSEGQDRGSEETQYF
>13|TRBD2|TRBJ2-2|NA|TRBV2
TGTGCCAGCGGCGCGGGGGTGGACGGGGAGCTGTTTTTT
CASGAGVDGELFF
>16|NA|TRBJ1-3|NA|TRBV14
TGTGCCAGCAGCCTAGTAAAGGGGAACGCTGGAAACACCATATATTTT
CASSLVKGNAGNTIYF
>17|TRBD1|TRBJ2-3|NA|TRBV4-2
TGTGCCAGCAGCCATGAATCCGGGACAGGGACTCTTGATACGCAGTATTTT
CASSHESGTGTLDTQYF
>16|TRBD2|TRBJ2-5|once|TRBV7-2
TGTGCCAGCAGCTTGCCCGGGACTAGCGGGGGGAAGACCCAGTACTTC
CASSLPGTSGGKTQYF
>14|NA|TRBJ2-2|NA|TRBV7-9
TGTGCCAGCAGCTTAGTTGGAGGGTCCGGGGAGCTGTTTTTT
CASSLVGGSGELFF
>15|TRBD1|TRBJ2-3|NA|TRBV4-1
TGCGCCAGCAGCCCCCCGGAGACAGGGCCAGATACGCAGTATTTT
CASSPPETGPDTQYF
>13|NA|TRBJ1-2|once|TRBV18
TGTGCCAGCTCGCCCGACAGAAATTACGGCTACACCTTC
CASSPDRNYGYTF
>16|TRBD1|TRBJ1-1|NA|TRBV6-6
TGTGCCAGCAGTTACTCTTGGGACAGCCGGAACACTGAAGCTTTCTTT
CASSYSWDSRNTEAFF
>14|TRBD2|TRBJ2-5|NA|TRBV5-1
TGCGCCAGCAGCTCCCGCAGCGGGGAAAAGACCCAGTACTTC
CASSSRSGEKTQYF
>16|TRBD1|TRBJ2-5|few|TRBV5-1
TGCGCCAGCAGCTTGGTAACGGGACAGGGGGCAAAGACCCAGTACTTC
CASSLVTGQGAKTQYF
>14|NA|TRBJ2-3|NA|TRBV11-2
TGTGCCAGCCTCAGACAGGATAGCACAGATACGCAGTATTTT
CASLRQDSTDTQYF
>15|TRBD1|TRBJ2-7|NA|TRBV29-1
TGCAGCGTTGAGAGTCTTGCGGGACAGGGATTCGAGCAGTACTTC
CSVESLAGQGFEQYF
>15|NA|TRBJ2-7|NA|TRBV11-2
TGTGCCAGCAGCCCCGGGGAGGTTAGCCTCTACGAGCAGTACTTC
CASSPGEVSLYEQYF
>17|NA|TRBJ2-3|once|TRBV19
TGTGCCAGTAGTATAAACAGGGGACTTTCTAGCACAGATACGCAGTATTTT
CASSINRGLSSTDTQYF
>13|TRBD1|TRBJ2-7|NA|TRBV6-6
TGTGCCAGCAGCAGGGGACAGACCTACGAGCAGTACTTC
CASSRGQTYEQYF
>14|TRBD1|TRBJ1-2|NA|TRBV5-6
TGTGCCAGCAGCCCCGGGACAGGCGGTCATGGCTACACCTTC
CASSPGTGGHGYTF
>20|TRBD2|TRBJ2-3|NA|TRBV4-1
TGCGCCAGCAGCGACGGCGGGACTAGCGGGTGGTTTTCCCGGGGAGATACGCAGTATTTT
CASSDGGTSGWFSRGDTQYF
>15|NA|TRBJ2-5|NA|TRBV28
TGTGCCAGCAACCCGGCAGGGGCTGTTCAAGAGACCCAGTACTTC
CASNPAGAVQETQYF
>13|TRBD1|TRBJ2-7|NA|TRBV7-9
TGTGCCAGCAGAAACAGGGGCTTTGAAGAGCAGTACTTC
CASRNRGFEEQYF
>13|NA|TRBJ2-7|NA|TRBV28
TGTGCCAGCAGTTTATCGGGTCTGAGGAGGCAGTACTTC
CASSLSGLRRQYF
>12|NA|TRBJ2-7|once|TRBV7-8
TGTGCCAGCAGCTTAGCTCTCTACGAGCAGTACTTC
CASSLALYEQYF
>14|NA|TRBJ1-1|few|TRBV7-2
TGTGCCAGCAGCTTGGAGGAGTCCTCGGGGGGAACTTTCTTT
CASSLEESSGGTFF
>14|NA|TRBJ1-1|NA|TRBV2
TGTGCCAGCAGTGACAGGTTGGGGAACACTGAAGCTTTCTTT
CASSDRLGNTEAFF
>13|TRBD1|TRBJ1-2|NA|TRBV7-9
TGTGCCAGCAGCTCGGGACAGGTTTATGGCTACACCTTC
CASSSGQVYGYTF
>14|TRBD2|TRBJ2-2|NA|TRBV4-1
TGCGCCAGCAGCCAAGTTGGGGGGGTGGGGGAGCTGTTTTTT
CASSQVGGVGELFF
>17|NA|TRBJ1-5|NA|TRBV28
TGTGCCAGCAGTTTATCGAACAGGGATCTAGGCAATCAGCCCCAGCATTTT
CASSLSNRDLGNQPQHF
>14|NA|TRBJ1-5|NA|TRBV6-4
TGTGCCAGCAGCGAAGTACTGGGCAATCAGCCCCAGCATTTT
CASSEVLGNQPQHF
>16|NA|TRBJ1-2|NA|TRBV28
TGTGCCAGCAGCCCACCGGGGAACCCAACTAGTAGTGGCTACACCTTC
CASSPPGNPTSSGYTF
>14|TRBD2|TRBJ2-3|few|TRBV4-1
TGCGCCAGCAGCCCCAGCGGGGGGGCGGATACGCAGTATTTT
CASSPSGGADTQYF
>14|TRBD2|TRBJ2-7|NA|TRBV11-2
TGTGCCAGCAGCTTAGTCACTAGCGGCTACGAGCAGTACTTC
CASSLVTSGYEQYF
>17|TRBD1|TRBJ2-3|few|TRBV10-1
TGCGCCAGCAGTGAAGGGACAGGAGTTCTTAGCACAGATACGCAGTATTTT
CASSEGTGVLSTDTQYF